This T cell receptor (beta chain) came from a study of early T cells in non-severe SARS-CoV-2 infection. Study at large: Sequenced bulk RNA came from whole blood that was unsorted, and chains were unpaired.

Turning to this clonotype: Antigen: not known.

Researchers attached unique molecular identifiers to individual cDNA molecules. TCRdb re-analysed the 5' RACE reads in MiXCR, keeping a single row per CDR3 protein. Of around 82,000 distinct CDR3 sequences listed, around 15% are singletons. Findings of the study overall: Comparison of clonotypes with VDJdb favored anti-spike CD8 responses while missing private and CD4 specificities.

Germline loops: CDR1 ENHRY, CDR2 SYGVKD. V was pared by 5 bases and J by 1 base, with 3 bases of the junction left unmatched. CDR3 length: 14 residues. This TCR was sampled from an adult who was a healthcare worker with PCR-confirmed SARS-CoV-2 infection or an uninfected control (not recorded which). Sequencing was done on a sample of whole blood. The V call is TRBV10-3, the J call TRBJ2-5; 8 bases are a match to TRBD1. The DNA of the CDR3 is TGTGCCATCAGTTGGACAGGGAGCCAAGAGACCCAGTACTTC. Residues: CAISWTGSQETQYF.